This T cell receptor beta chain stems from a study of blood T cell repertoires in COVID-19. On the study more broadly: Acute-phase and convalescent COVID-19 samples originated in the United States, Italy and Spain.

Generated by immunoSEQ multiplex PCR, the TCRdb table keeps only in-frame clones and is missing some. Of approximately 300,000 clones listed, more than 75% are singletons. V lost 1 base to trimming and J lost 4 bases, with 12 bases between them. The CDR3 sequence is 15 residues long. The germline CDR1 and CDR2 sequences are SGHNT and YENEEA. This clone has a handful of counts. The receptor's source is a woman in her forties or fifties with acute or convalescent COVID-19. V and J are TRBV11-3 and TRBJ2-3; weak D call: TRBD1 (5 bases). Sample: peripheral blood. CDR3 coding DNA: TGTGCCAGCAGCTTAGGTGGGGCCGGACCAGATACGCAGTATTTT. It yields the protein CASSLGGAGPDTQYF.